Described below is a single T cell receptor beta chain sequence and its context. Its antigen remains unidentified. A read error may be the cause here, since a much bigger clone is one base away. The sample is drawn from a study of shared clonotypes between healthy human individuals. Genomic DNA from each subset was divided evenly over several immunoSEQ plates. In the study's own analysis: Junction-only immunoSEQ data arrived without quality scores, meaning filtering differed. This table comes from immunoSEQ multiplex PCR, and its TCRdb copy is limited to in-frame clones, with some not included. That table supplies the V and J calls and clone size; D and trimming were determined from the DNA. The table shows 450,000 or so clones, with roughly three quarters occurring only once. General study findings and limits: Read depth was anticipated to influence clonotype sharing among donors.

This CDR3 region has 15 residues. This sequence originates from a middle-aged woman in good health. Some clones in this sample may be carry-over from other donors' samples. The gene calls are TRBV1 and TRBJ1-2. TRBV1 is described as a pseudogene. Input material: PBMCs. The CDR3 sequence is CASSQDLHLNYGYTF. Written as DNA, the CDR3 is TGCGCCAGTAGCCAAGATCTTCACCTTAACTATGGCTACACCTTC.